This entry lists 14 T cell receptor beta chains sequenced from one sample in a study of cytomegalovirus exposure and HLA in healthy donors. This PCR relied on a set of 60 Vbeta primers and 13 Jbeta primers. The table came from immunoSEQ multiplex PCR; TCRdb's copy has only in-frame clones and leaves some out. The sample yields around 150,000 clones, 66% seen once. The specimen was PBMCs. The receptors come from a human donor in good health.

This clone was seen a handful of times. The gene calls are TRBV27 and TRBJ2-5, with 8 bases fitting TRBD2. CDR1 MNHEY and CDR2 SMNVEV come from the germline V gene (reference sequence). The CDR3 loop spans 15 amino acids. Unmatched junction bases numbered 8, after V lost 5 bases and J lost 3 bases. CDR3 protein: CASSPNGRAEETQYF. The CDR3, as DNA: TGTGCCAGCAGTCCTAACGGGAGGGCCGAAGAGACCCAGTACTTC.

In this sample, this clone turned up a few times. CDR3 loop: CASSEGWDEQYF. Here the CDR3 DNA reads TGTGCCAGCTCTGAGGGCTGGGACGAGCAGTACTTC. The V and J genes are TRBV18 and TRBJ2-7, with TRBD2 as a possible D gene (5 bases). The CDR3 runs to 12 residues. Trimming stripped 6 bases from V and 5 bases from J, with 11 bases between. Germline values: CDR1 KGHSH, CDR2 LQKENI.

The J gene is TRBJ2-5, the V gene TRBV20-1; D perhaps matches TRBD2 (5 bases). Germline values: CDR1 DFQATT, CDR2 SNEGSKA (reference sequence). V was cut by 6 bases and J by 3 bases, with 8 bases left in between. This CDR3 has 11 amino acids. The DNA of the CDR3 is TGCAGTGCCGCCGGGGAAGAGACCCAGTACTTC. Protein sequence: CSAAGEETQYF.

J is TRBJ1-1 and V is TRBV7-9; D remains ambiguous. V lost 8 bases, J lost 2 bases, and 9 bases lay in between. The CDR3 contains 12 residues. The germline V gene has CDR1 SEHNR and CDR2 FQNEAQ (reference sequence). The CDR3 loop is CASAGGNTEAFF. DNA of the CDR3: TGTGCCAGCGCAGGAGGTAACACTGAAGCTTTCTTT.

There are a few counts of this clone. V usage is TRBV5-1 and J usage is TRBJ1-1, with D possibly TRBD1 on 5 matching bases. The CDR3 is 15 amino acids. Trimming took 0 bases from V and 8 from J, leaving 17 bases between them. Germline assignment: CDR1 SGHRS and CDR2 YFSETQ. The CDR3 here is CASSLVQGGRQEAFF. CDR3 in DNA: TGCGCCAGCAGCTTGGTTCAGGGAGGCAGACAGGAAGCTTTCTTT.

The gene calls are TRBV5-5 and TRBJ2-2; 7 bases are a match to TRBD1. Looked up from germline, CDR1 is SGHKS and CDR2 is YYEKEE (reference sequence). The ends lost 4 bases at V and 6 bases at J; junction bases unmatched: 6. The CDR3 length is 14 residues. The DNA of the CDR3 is TGTGCCAGCAGCCGACCACAGGGGTCCGGGGAGCTGTTTTTT. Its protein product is CASSRPQGSGELFF. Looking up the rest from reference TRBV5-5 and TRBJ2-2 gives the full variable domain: DAGVTQSPTHLIKTRGQQVTLRCSPISGHKSVSWYQQVLGQGPQFIFQYYEKEERGRGNFPDRFSARQFPNYSSELNVNALLLGDSALYLCASSRPQGSGELFFGEGSRLTVL.

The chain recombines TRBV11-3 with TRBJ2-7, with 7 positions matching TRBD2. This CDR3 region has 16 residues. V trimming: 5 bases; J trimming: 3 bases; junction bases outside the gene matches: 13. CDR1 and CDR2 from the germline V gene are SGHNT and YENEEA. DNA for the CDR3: TGTGCCAGCAGCCGAGGGAGAGGGGAGGGCCGCTACGAGCAGTACTTC. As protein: CASSRGRGEGRYEQYF.

The DNA of the CDR3 is TGTGCCAGCAGTGATTTGAGGGAGGGCTTCCACGAGCAGTACTTC. As protein: CASSDLREGFHEQYF. The V call is TRBV2, the J call TRBJ2-7; TRBD2 aligns across 7 bases. The CDR3 is 15 amino acids. CDR1 is SNHLY, CDR2 FYNNEI, per germline. J was trimmed by 5 bases and V by 3 bases; bases with no gene match: 10.

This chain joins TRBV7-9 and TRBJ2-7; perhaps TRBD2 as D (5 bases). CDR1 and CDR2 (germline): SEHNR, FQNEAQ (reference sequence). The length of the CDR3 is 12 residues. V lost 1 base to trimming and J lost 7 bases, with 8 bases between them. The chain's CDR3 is CASSLEPGEQYF. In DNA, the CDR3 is TGTGCCAGCAGCTTAGAGCCGGGAGAGCAGTACTTC.

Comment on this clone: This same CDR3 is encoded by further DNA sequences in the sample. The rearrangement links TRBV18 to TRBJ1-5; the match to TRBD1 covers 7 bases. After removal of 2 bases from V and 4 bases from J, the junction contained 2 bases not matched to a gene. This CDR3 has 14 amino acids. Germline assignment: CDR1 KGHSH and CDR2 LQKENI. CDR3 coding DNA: TGTGCCAGCTCACCAGGGACAGCTAATCAGCCCCAGCATTTT. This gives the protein CASSPGTANQPQHF.

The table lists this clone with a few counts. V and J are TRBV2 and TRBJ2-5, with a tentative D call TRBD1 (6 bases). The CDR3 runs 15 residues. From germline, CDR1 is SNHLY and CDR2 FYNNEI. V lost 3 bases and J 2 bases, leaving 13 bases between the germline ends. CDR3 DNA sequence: TGTGCCAGCAGTGAGGCGCCAGGGGTTCAAGAGACCCAGTACTTC. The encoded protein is CASSEAPGVQETQYF. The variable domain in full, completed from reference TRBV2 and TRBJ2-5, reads EPEVTQTPSHQVTQMGQEVILRCVPISNHLYFYWYRQILGQKVEFLVSFYNNEISEKSEIFDDQFSVERPDGSNFTLKIRSTKLEDSAMYFCASSEAPGVQETQYFGPGTRLLVL.

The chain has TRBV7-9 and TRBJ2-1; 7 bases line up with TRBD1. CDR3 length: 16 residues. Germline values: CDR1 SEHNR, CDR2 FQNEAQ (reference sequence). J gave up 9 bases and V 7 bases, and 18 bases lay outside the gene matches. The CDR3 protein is CASIPQGSPGGFEQFF. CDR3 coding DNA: TGTGCCAGCATCCCTCAAGGGTCGCCAGGGGGATTTGAGCAGTTCTTC.

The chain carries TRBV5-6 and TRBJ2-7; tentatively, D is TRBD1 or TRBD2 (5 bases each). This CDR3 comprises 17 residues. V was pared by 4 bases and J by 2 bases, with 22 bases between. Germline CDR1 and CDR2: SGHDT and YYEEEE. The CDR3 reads CASSLGVLDRPPYEQYF. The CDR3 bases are TGTGCCAGCAGCCTGGGGGTACTCGACAGACCTCCCTACGAGCAGTACTTC.

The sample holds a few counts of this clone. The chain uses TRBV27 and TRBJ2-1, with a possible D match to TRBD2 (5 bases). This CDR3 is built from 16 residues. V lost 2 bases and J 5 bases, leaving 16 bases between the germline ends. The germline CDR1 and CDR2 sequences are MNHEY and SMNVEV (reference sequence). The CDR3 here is CASSLLARISHNEQFF. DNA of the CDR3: TGTGCCAGCAGTTTACTAGCCCGTATTTCCCACAATGAGCAGTTCTTC.